Below, one T cell receptor beta chain is given with its context. The sample originates from a study of blood T cell repertoires in COVID-19. Per germline, CDR1 SGHTA and CDR2 FQGTGA. This CDR3 region has 13 residues. Trimming took 2 bases from V and 9 from J; bases not matched to a gene: 2. Per the authors' pipeline: How many nucleated cells were present was estimated from reference gene primer amplification. Here immunoSEQ multiplex PCR was the method, and the copy in TCRdb shows in-frame clones only, minus some. V and J calls plus clone size are reproduced from that table; the DNA served to infer D and trimming. The table records approximately 150,000 clones, around 81% of them present only once.

This clonotype was obtained from a human donor in a cohort sampled during active COVID-19. The specimen was peripheral blood. The chain uses TRBV7-3 and TRBJ2-1; TRBD2 matches at 9 bases. The CDR3 sequence is CASSLSAGGEQFF. CDR3 sequence (DNA): TGTGCCAGCAGCTTATCAGCGGGAGGTGAGCAGTTCTTC.